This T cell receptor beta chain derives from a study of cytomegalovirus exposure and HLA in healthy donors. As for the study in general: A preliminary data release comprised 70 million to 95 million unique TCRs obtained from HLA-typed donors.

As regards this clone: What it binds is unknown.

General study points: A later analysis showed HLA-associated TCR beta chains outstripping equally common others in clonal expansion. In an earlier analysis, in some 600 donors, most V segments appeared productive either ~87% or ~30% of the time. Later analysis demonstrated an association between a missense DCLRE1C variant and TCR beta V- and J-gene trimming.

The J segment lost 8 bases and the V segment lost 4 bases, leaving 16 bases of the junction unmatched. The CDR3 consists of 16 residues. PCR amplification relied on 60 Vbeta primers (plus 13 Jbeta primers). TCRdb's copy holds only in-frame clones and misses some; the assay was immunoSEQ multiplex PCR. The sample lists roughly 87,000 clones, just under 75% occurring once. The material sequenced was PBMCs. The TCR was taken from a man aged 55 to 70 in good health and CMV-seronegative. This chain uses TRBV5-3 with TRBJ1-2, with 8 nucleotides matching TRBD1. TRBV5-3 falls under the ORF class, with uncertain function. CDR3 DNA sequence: TGTGCCAGAAGCGAGGGACAGGAACTACTATCGGGAGGCTACACCTTC. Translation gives CARSEGQELLSGGYTF.